A single sample is the source of the 11 T cell receptor beta chains below, sequenced in a study of blood T cell repertoires in COVID-19 (dated by TCRdb to about 2020). Library construction relied on the immunoSEQ multiplex PCR assay. TCRdb holds this immuneACCESS table with in-frame rearrangements only. Some clones are missing; in checked studies, unresolved V genes explain under half, and the rest has no known cause. In this sample the table shows fewer than 400,000 clones, roughly 91% of which occur a single time. Less than 2% of the sample goes to the ten largest clones. The sample was peripheral blood. The receptors here all came from a woman in her twenties or thirties with COVID-19, enrolled during active disease.

The CDR3 here is CASSFAGQGSYNEQFF. CDR3 nucleotide sequence: TGTGCCAGTAGTTTCGCGGGACAGGGGTCCTACAATGAGCAGTTCTTC. The chain links TRBV19 to TRBJ2-1; 10 nucleotides match TRBD1. The length of the CDR3 is 16 residues. The junction had 5 bases not matched to a gene; V was cut back by 5 bases and J by 1 base. Germline V lookup: CDR1 LNHDA, CDR2 SQIVND (reference sequence).

The rearrangement uses TRBV3-1 (or the pseudogene TRBV3-2) and TRBJ1-4; D perhaps matches TRBD1 (5 bases). Looked up from germline, CDR1 is LGHDT and CDR2 is YNNKEL (reference sequence). The CDR3 contains 11 residues. The V end lost 5 bases, the J end lost 15 bases, and 13 bases lay between the germline ends. Here the CDR3 reads CASSAGGAVFF. As DNA, the CDR3 is TGTGCCAGCAGCGCAGGAGGGGCGGTGTTTTTT.

The chain combines TRBV30 with TRBJ1-2; D not resolved. CDR1 is GTSNPN and CDR2 is SVGIG in the germline V gene (reference sequence). Trimming shortened V by 4 bases and J by 8 bases, and 11 bases separated the two germline ends. The CDR3 sequence is 11 residues long. This CDR3 reads CAWKLIIGYTF. CDR3 nucleotide sequence: TGTGCCTGGAAATTAATAATAGGCTACACCTTC.

This sequence joins TRBV5-1 and TRBJ1-5; no firm D call. The germline V and J ends were trimmed by 0 bases and 6 bases, with 10 bases remaining between them. Germline V gene sequence: CDR1 SGHRS, CDR2 YFSETQ. This CDR3 is built from 14 residues. CDR3 nucleotide sequence: TGCGCCAGCAGCTTGGCCGAGAGTAGTCAGCCCCAGCATTTT. Translating it yields CASSLAESSQPQHF.

The rearrangement joins TRBV28 to TRBJ1-5; the D is unclear. CDR1 is MDHEN and CDR2 is SYDVKM in the germline V gene. There are 15 residues in the CDR3. The V gene lost 4 bases and the J gene lost 2 bases, with 12 bases spanning the gap. CDR3 DNA: TGTGCCAGCAGTTGGTTTAGCGGTGGCAATCAGCCCCAGCATTTT. It translates to CASSWFSGGNQPQHF.

This rearrangement joins TRBV12-3 or TRBV12-4 to TRBJ1-2; TRBD1 agrees at 9 bases. The length of the CDR3 is 13 residues. The junction had 2 bases not matched to a gene; V was cut back by 3 bases and J by 6 bases. The CDR3 spells CASSFGTGHGYTF. CDR3 bases: TGTGCCAGCAGTTTTGGGACAGGGCATGGCTACACCTTC.

The chain joins TRBV30 to TRBJ1-1; TRBD1 agrees at 9 bases. This CDR3 is built from 14 residues. The J segment lost 1 base and the V segment lost 3 bases, leaving 3 bases of the junction unmatched. CDR1 GTSNPN and CDR2 SVGIG come from the germline V gene (reference sequence). The CDR3 DNA follows: TGTGCCTGGAGACGGGGACAGGGGAACACTGAAGCTTTCTTT. Encoded protein: CAWRRGQGNTEAFF.

This clone was counted a few times. V gene TRBV13 combines with J gene TRBJ2-6, with a tentative D call TRBD1 (5 bases). The CDR3 is made up of 16 amino acids. V was pared by 3 bases and J by 3 bases, with 12 bases between. Germline V gene sequence: CDR1 PRHDT, CDR2 FYEKMQ (reference sequence). The chain's CDR3 is CASSFQGAGGANVLTF. DNA of the CDR3: TGTGCCAGCAGCTTTCAAGGGGCCGGTGGGGCCAACGTCCTGACTTTC.

V gene TRBV5-8 combines with J gene TRBJ1-1; D is undetermined. Between the trimmed V and J ends, which lost 4 bases and 3 bases, there was a span of 16 bases. The germline gives CDR1 SGHTS, CDR2 YDEGEE. This CDR3 has 15 amino acids. The CDR3 region has the DNA TGTGCCAGCAGCCGTGGGCTGGGCGCCTACACTGAAGCTTTCTTT. This gives the protein CASSRGLGAYTEAFF.

This clone was seen only once. This chain connects TRBV29-1 to TRBJ1-2; 8 nucleotides agree with TRBD1. This CDR3 spans 13 amino acids. V lost 6 bases, J lost 8 bases, and 11 bases stayed unmatched. Germline values: CDR1 SQVTM, CDR2 ANQGSEA. The DNA for the CDR3 is TGCAGCGTCTCCCCCGGGACAGGCAACGGCTACACCTTC. Its translation: CSVSPGTGNGYTF.

This clone showed up just once. The rearrangement links TRBV6-5 to TRBJ1-2; 9 bases fit TRBD1. The length of the CDR3 is 15 residues. The V gene end was trimmed by 6 bases and the J gene end by 0 bases; junction bases not matched to a gene: 5. Germline-derived CDR1 and CDR2 are MNHEY and SVGAGI. The CDR3 DNA reads as TGTGCCAGCAGCGTTACAGGGGGCTCTAACTATGGCTACACCTTC. It codes for CASSVTGGSNYGYTF.